The 27 T cell receptor beta chains given below trace back to one sample, sequenced in a study of cytotoxic CD8 clonotypes in ibrutinib-treated CLL. Generated by immunoSEQ multiplex PCR, the TCRdb table keeps only in-frame clones and is missing some. The data contain about 140,000 clones, around three quarters of them seen just once; the ten biggest clones take up under 35%. The material was PBMCs, obtained after 12 months of ibrutinib treatment. The receptors were sampled from a human donor with chronic lymphocytic leukemia.

In nucleotides, the CDR3 is TGTGCCAGCAGTTTGTGGGGGCAGGCGAACACTGAAGCTTTCTTT. This encodes CASSLWGQANTEAFF. The J gene is TRBJ1-1, the V gene TRBV28; a weak D match, TRBD1 (6 bases). In germline, CDR1 is MDHEN, CDR2 SYDVKM. V gave up 3 bases and J gave up 1 base, with 12 bases separating them. The CDR3 has 15 residues. Complete variable domain (other parts from reference TRBV28 and TRBJ1-1): DVKVTQSSRYLVKRTGEKVFLECVQDMDHENMFWYRQDPGLGLRLIYFSYDVKMKEKGDIPEGYSVSREKKERFSLILESASTNQTSMYLCASSLWGQANTEAFFGQGTRLTVV.

The rearrangement joins TRBV5-1 to TRBJ2-7; D is undetermined. The V gene lost 1 base and the J gene lost 2 bases, with 7 bases spanning the gap. Germline V gene data show CDR1 as SGHRS and CDR2 as YFSETQ. The CDR3 runs 13 residues. CDR3 DNA: TGCGCCAGCAGCTTGTCCACACCCTACGAGCAGTACTTC. Residues: CASSLSTPYEQYF.

The chain couples TRBV30 to TRBJ2-7; D is possibly TRBD1 (6 bases). CDR1 is GTSNPN and CDR2 is SVGIG in the germline V gene (reference sequence). This CDR3 is built from 15 residues. The V gene lost 2 bases and the J gene lost 5 bases, with 19 bases spanning the gap. The CDR3 bases are TGTGCCTGGAGTACCGCCACAGGGAGAATCGACGAGCAGTACTTC. Translation gives CAWSTATGRIDEQYF.

The V call is TRBV28, the J call TRBJ2-1; 9 bases are shared with TRBD1. This CDR3 contains 17 residues. The junction had 13 bases not matched to a gene; V was cut back by 2 bases and J by 8 bases. Looked up from germline, CDR1 is MDHEN and CDR2 is SYDVKM. The DNA for the CDR3 is TGTGCCAGCAGTTTAGAACAGGGGGCTACGATGGGCGATGAGCAGTTCTTC. Protein product: CASSLEQGATMGDEQFF.

This clone appeared many times. CDR3 protein: CASSQDRQGSGNSPLHF. DNA of the CDR3: TGTGCCAGCAGCCAAGACCGACAGGGCAGCGGGAATTCACCCCTCCACTTT. The rearrangement links TRBV4-2 to TRBJ1-6, with 7 bases lining up with TRBD1. Germline CDR1 and CDR2: LGHNA and YNFKEQ. This CDR3 spans 17 amino acids. J was trimmed by 7 bases and V by 0 bases; bases with no gene match: 9.

The V call is TRBV10-3, the J call TRBJ2-2, with a possible D match to TRBD1 (10 bases). The CDR3 totals 16 residues. Germline CDR1 and CDR2: ENHRY and SYGVKD. Trimming shortened V by 9 bases and J by 4 bases, and 21 bases separated the two germline ends. The DNA for the CDR3 is TGTGCCATAGCGGGGGGACAGGGGTCGTTCACCGGGGAGCTGTTTTTT. Its translation is CAIAGGQGSFTGELFF.

The chain combines TRBV28 with TRBJ2-4; TRBD1 agrees at 9 bases. Germline V gives CDR1 MDHEN, CDR2 SYDVKM. CDR3 length: 15 residues. The V and J ends lost 5 bases and 9 bases, in that order; junction bases with no gene match: 11. In nucleotides, the CDR3 is TGTGCCAGCAGTCCCGAGACAGGGGGTAGTATCATTCAGTACTTC. It is translated as CASSPETGGSIIQYF.

This sequence joins TRBV30 and TRBJ2-3; TRBD2 matches 9 bases. This CDR3 contains 16 residues. V lost 1 base to trimming and J lost 1 base; unmatched junction nucleotides: 6. From germline, CDR1 is GTSNPN and CDR2 SVGIG (reference sequence). CDR3 DNA: TGTGCCTGGAGTGGGACTAGCGTGGGGGGCACAGATACGCAGTATTTT. Protein product: CAWSGTSVGGTDTQYF.

The chain joins TRBV7-2 to TRBJ2-7; D is undetermined. The CDR3 runs 12 residues. Between the trimmed V and J ends, which lost 4 bases and 7 bases, there was a span of 11 bases. CDR1 is SGHTA, CDR2 FQGNSA, per germline. Here the CDR3 reads CASSYHLGEQYF. CDR3 sequence (DNA): TGTGCCAGCAGCTACCATTTGGGTGAGCAGTACTTC.

This chain connects TRBV9 to TRBJ2-5; 14 nucleotides line up with TRBD2. The CDR3 runs to 17 residues. Per the germline V gene, CDR1 is SGDLS and CDR2 is YYNGEE. V lost 4 bases and J lost 7; bases outside the gene matches: 12. The CDR3 nucleotides read TGTGCCAGCAGCTTGGGACTAGCGGGAGTAGGAGGGGGGACCCAGTACTTC. Residues: CASSLGLAGVGGGTQYF.

The chain carries TRBV5-6 and TRBJ1-1; TRBD1 matches 7 bases. The CDR3 consists of 13 residues. Germline CDR1 SGHDT, CDR2 YYEEEE. V gave up 4 bases and J gave up 8 bases; unmatched junction bases: 8. CDR3: CASSLTGWMEAFF. In DNA, the CDR3 is TGTGCCAGCAGCCTGACAGGGTGGATGGAAGCTTTCTTT.

This clone was seen a single time. V usage is TRBV7-8 and J usage is TRBJ2-1; 12 positions match TRBD2. The CDR3 loop spans 15 amino acids. Looked up from germline, CDR1 is SGHVS and CDR2 is FQNEAQ. The V segment lost 5 bases and the J segment 9 bases; nucleotides outside the gene matches: 8. CDR3 residues: CASSPLLAGGGEQFF. The CDR3 DNA reads as TGTGCCAGCAGCCCCTTACTAGCGGGAGGTGGTGAGCAGTTCTTC. Complete variable domain (other parts from reference TRBV7-8 and TRBJ2-1): GAGVSQSPRYKVAKRGQDVALRCDPISGHVSLFWYQQALGQGPEFLTYFQNEAQLDKSGLPSDRFFAERPEGSVSTLKIQRTQQEDSAVYLCASSPLLAGGGEQFFGPGTRLTVL.

This chain connects TRBV7-3 to TRBJ2-5; D call uncertain. This CDR3 is built from 13 residues. Germline CDR1 SGHTA, CDR2 FQGTGA. V shed 2 bases and J shed 0 bases, with 4 bases lying between them. CDR3 in DNA: TGTGCCAGCAGCTTAGACTACCAAGAGACCCAGTACTTC. Translating it yields CASSLDYQETQYF.

This clone has a single count. The rearrangement links TRBV6-5 to TRBJ1-6; TRBD1 matches at 8 bases. The CDR3 covers 16 residues. With V trimmed by 2 bases and J by 7 bases, 7 bases remained unmatched. The germline gives CDR1 MNHEY, CDR2 SVGAGI. The CDR3 bases are TGTGCCAGCAGTTACCTAGGGACAGGCGCGAATTCACCCCTCCACTTT. It specifies CASSYLGTGANSPLHF.

The V and J genes are TRBV5-1 and TRBJ1-2, with a weak D call TRBD1 (5 bases). CDR3 size: 13 residues. The germline V gene encodes CDR1 SGHRS and CDR2 YFSETQ. With 3 bases removed from V and 7 bases from J, the gap between germline ends came to 13 bases. The CDR3 DNA reads TGCGCCAGCAGCTGGGACGGGAGAGGTGGCTACACCTTC. Residues: CASSWDGRGGYTF.

The V gene is TRBV7-9, the J gene TRBJ2-1; 10 positions agree with TRBD1. The germline gives CDR1 SEHNR, CDR2 FQNEAQ (reference sequence). The CDR3 runs 16 residues. V gave up 4 bases and J gave up 2 bases; unmatched junction bases: 5. The CDR3 protein is CASSSGQGGTYNEQFF. DNA of the CDR3: TGTGCCAGCAGCTCTGGACAGGGGGGGACCTACAATGAGCAGTTCTTC.

The chain is built from TRBV11-2 and TRBJ2-1, with D possibly matching TRBD2 (5 bases). Germline-derived CDR1 and CDR2 are SGHAT and FQNNGV. V lost 6 bases and J 3 bases, leaving 15 bases between the germline ends. The CDR3 sequence is 15 residues long. As DNA, the CDR3 is TGTGCCAGCAGGTTACCGGGATTAGTCTACAATGAGCAGTTCTTC. The encoded protein is CASRLPGLVYNEQFF.

The genes are TRBV5-1 and TRBJ1-2; no firm D call. The CDR3 sequence is 14 residues long. Germline CDR1 and CDR2: SGHRS and YFSETQ. Deletions cut 0 bases from V and 4 bases from J, with 10 bases between. The CDR3 sequence is CASSLAGPGYGYTF. For the CDR3, the DNA is TGCGCCAGCAGCTTGGCCGGGCCAGGCTATGGCTACACCTTC.

This clone was found a few times. The V call is TRBV2, the J call TRBJ1-5; D gene unclear. V was trimmed by 6 bases and J by 4 bases, leaving 7 bases between them. The CDR3 is made up of 12 amino acids. The V gene's germline CDR1 is SNHLY and CDR2 FYNNEI. CDR3 sequence: CASREQNQPQHF. The CDR3 DNA follows: TGTGCCAGCAGGGAACAAAATCAGCCCCAGCATTTT.

The genes are TRBV18 and TRBJ1-5, with a possible D match to TRBD1 (6 bases). Germline V gene lookup returns CDR1 KGHSH and CDR2 LQKENI. The length of the CDR3 is 18 residues. The V gene lost 0 bases and the J gene lost 1 base, with 16 bases spanning the gap. The chain's CDR3 is CASSPPLVTGKSNQPQHF. DNA for the CDR3: TGTGCCAGCTCACCACCGTTGGTAACAGGGAAGAGCAATCAGCCCCAGCATTTT.

J is TRBJ1-4 and V is TRBV19; no definite D call. Germline CDR1 reads LNHDA; CDR2 reads SQIVND (reference sequence). There are 14 residues in the CDR3. V was clipped by 1 base and J by 3 bases, with 6 bases between them. The CDR3 coding sequence is TGTGCCAGTAGTATAGGAAGAGCTAATGAAAAACTGTTTTTT. This codes for CASSIGRANEKLFF.

J is TRBJ1-5 and V is TRBV19; D is possibly TRBD1 (6 bases). Germline-derived CDR1 and CDR2 are LNHDA and SQIVND (reference sequence). The CDR3 is 14 residues long. V gave up 3 bases and J gave up 5 bases, with 11 bases separating them. The CDR3 reads CASSMLGADQPQHF. CDR3 coding DNA: TGTGCCAGTAGTATGTTGGGGGCTGATCAGCCCCAGCATTTT.

The chain employs TRBV4-2 and TRBJ2-7, with D hard to call. V lost 0 bases, J lost 0 bases, and 9 bases lay in between. The V gene's germline CDR1 is LGHNA and CDR2 YNFKEQ. This CDR3 is built from 15 residues. CDR3 amino acids: CASSQDPDGSYEQYF. The CDR3 DNA is TGTGCCAGCAGCCAAGACCCGGACGGCTCCTACGAGCAGTACTTC.

The chain uses TRBV28 and TRBJ2-7, with D possibly TRBD1 on 5 matching bases. Deletions cut 5 bases from V and 2 bases from J, with 13 bases between. CDR1 MDHEN and CDR2 SYDVKM come from the germline V gene. The CDR3 loop spans 14 amino acids. CDR3 loop: CASSTDSVAYEQYF. The CDR3 region has the DNA TGTGCCAGCAGTACCGACAGCGTCGCCTACGAGCAGTACTTC. Using reference TRBV28 and TRBJ2-7 for the parts outside the CDR3, the full variable domain is DVKVTQSSRYLVKRTGEKVFLECVQDMDHENMFWYRQDPGLGLRLIYFSYDVKMKEKGDIPEGYSVSREKKERFSLILESASTNQTSMYLCASSTDSVAYEQYFGPGTRLTVT.

The rearrangement uses TRBV28 and TRBJ1-2; tentative D call: TRBD1 (6 bases). CDR1 and CDR2 from the germline V gene are MDHEN and SYDVKM. Trimming pared 6 bases from V and 4 bases from J, leaving 15 bases between. This CDR3 contains 14 residues. The CDR3 DNA follows: TGTGCCAGCAGCCAACAGGGAACGGTCTATGGCTACACCTTC. Translation: CASSQQGTVYGYTF.

The J gene is TRBJ1-5, the V gene TRBV28; D is possibly TRBD1 (6 bases). Germline values: CDR1 MDHEN, CDR2 SYDVKM. This CDR3 is built from 14 residues. Trimming left V 5 bases short and J 4 bases short, with 12 bases between. The CDR3 DNA reads TGTGCCAGCAGTAGAGGACAGAATAATCAGCCCCAGCATTTT. It codes for CASSRGQNNQPQHF.

The chain combines TRBV4-2 with TRBJ2-5; D not resolved. CDR3 length equals 14 residues. From germline, CDR1 is LGHNA and CDR2 YNFKEQ. Between the trimmed V and J ends, which lost 0 bases and 4 bases, there was a span of 9 bases. Here the CDR3 reads CASSQDYVGETQYF. CDR3 DNA sequence: TGTGCCAGCAGCCAAGATTATGTGGGAGAGACCCAGTACTTC.